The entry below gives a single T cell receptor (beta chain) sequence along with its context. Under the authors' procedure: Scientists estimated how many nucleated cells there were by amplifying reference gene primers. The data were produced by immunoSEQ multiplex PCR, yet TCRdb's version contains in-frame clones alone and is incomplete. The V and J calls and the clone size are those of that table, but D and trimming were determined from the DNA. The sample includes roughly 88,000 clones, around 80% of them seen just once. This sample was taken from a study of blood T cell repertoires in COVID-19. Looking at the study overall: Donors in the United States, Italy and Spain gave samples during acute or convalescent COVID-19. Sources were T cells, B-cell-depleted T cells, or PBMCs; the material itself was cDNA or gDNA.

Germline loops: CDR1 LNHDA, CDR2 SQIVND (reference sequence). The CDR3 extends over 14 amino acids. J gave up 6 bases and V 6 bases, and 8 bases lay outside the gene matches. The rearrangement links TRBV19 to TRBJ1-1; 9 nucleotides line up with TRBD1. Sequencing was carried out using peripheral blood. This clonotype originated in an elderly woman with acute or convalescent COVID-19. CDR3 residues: CASSRTGVRPEAFF. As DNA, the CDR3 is TGTGCCAGTAGCCGGACAGGGGTAAGGCCTGAAGCTTTCTTT.